Sequencing of this T cell receptor (beta chain) was carried out in a study of shared clonotypes between healthy human individuals. Libraries were prepared by immunoSEQ multiplex PCR; TCRdb keeps only in-frame clonotypes and omits some of them. The sample holds about 800,000 clones, 96% seen once. The CDR3 length is 14 residues. V was trimmed by 6 bases and J by 0 bases, leaving 12 bases between them. CDR1 and CDR2 from the germline V gene are SGHTA and FQGNSA. CD45RO-negative, CCR7-selected cells formed the naive CD8 fraction, which excluded terminally differentiated effector memory CD45RA+ cells. The chain is built from TRBV7-2 and TRBJ2-7; D gene unclear. Material: naive CD8+ T cells sorted from blood. This receptor was identified in a man aged 25-40 years in good health. This CDR3 reads CASRPTASSYEQYF. The CDR3, as DNA: TGTGCCAGCAGACCAACAGCGAGCTCCTACGAGCAGTACTTC.